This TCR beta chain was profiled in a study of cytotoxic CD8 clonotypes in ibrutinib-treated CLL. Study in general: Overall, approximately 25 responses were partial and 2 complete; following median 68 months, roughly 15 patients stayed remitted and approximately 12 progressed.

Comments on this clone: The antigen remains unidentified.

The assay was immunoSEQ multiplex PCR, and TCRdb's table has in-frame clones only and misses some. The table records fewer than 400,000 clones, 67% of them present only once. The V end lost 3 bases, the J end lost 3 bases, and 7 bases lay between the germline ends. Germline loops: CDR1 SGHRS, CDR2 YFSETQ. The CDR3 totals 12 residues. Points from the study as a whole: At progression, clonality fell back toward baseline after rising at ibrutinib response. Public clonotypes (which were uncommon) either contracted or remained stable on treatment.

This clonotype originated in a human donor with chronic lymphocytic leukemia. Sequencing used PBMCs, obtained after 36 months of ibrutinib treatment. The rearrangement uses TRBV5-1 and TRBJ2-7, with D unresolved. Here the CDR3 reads CASSSNIYEQYF. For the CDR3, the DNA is TGCGCCAGCAGCTCCAATATCTACGAGCAGTACTTC. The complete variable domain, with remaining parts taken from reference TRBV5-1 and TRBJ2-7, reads KAGVTQTPRYLIKTRGQQVTLSCSPISGHRSVSWYQQTPGQGLQFLFEYFSETQRNKGNFPGRFSGRQFSNSRSEMNVSTLELGDSALYLCASSSNIYEQYFGPGTRLTVT.